Shown below are 27 T cell receptor beta chains from a single sample sequenced in a study of breast tumors, draining lymph nodes, adjacent tissues. TCRdb analysed the multiplex PCR reads with MiXCR anew, one entry per CDR3 protein. The sample contains around 50,000 distinct CDR3 sequences, about 23% of which appear only once. Sequenced sample: breast tumor tissue. Receptors were obtained from a female donor with breast cancer. Some clones in this sample may be carry-over from other donors' samples.

This clonotype was picked up a small number of times. The genes are TRBV19 and TRBJ2-1; unclear D gene. Trimming took off 5 bases at V and 0 bases at J, with 5 bases between the two ends. The CDR3 runs 13 residues. Germline V gene lookup returns CDR1 LNHDA and CDR2 SQIVND (reference sequence). In nucleotides, the CDR3 is TGTGCCAGTAGTTTTAGCTCCTACAATGAGCAGTTCTTC. It is translated as CASSFSSYNEQFF.

This clonotype has at least ten counts. This sequence joins TRBV6-1 and TRBJ2-7; D is undetermined. V was clipped by 2 bases and J by 1 base, with 18 bases between them. The CDR3 is made up of 17 amino acids. The germline gives CDR1 MNHNS, CDR2 SASEGT. Here the CDR3 reads CASSELSGEPHSYEQYF. In DNA, the CDR3 is TGTGCCAGCAGTGAACTGTCCGGCGAACCTCATTCCTACGAGCAGTACTTC.

This clonotype has a count of ten or more. The V gene is TRBV7-9, the J gene TRBJ2-1; D is ambiguous. Germline V gene data show CDR1 as SEHNR and CDR2 as FQNEAQ (reference sequence). V lost 1 base, J lost 4 bases, and 5 bases lay in between. This CDR3 is 13 amino acids long. The CDR3 sequence: CASSLGQYNEQFF. The CDR3, as DNA: TGTGCCAGCAGCTTAGGGCAGTACAATGAGCAGTTCTTC.

This clonotype was observed at least ten times. The gene calls are TRBV6-2 or TRBV6-3 and TRBJ1-2; maybe TRBD1 (5 bases). The CDR3 extends over 14 amino acids. Germline V gene lookup returns CDR1 MNHEY and CDR2 SVGEGT. Trimming shortened V by 8 bases and J by 7 bases, and 20 bases separated the two germline ends. CDR3 residues: CASVDPPGGFGYTF. DNA for the CDR3: TGTGCCAGCGTTGATCCGCCGGGGGGATTTGGCTACACCTTC.

This clonotype was found many times. This sequence joins TRBV11-2 and TRBJ1-5; D is undetermined. V was trimmed by 0 bases and J by 4 bases, leaving 4 bases between them. This CDR3 region has 13 residues. CDR1 SGHAT and CDR2 FQNNGV come from the germline V gene. CDR3 in amino acids: CASSLDVNQPQHF. CDR3 coding DNA: TGTGCCAGCAGCTTAGATGTGAATCAGCCCCAGCATTTT.

This clonotype has ten or more counts. The chain has TRBV20-1 and TRBJ2-2, with a possible D match to TRBD1 (6 bases). Between the trimmed V and J ends, which lost 1 base and 2 bases, there was a span of 11 bases. This CDR3 is 15 amino acids long. In germline, CDR1 is DFQATT, CDR2 SNEGSKA (reference sequence). CDR3 amino acids: CSARVGQINTGELFF. For the CDR3, the DNA is TGCAGTGCTAGAGTTGGACAGATTAACACCGGGGAGCTGTTTTTT.

This clonotype was seen ten or more times. This chain connects TRBV5-6 to TRBJ1-2; D gene uncertain. The CDR3 length is 15 residues. Per the germline V gene, CDR1 is SGHDT and CDR2 is YYEEEE. With 1 base removed from V and 1 base from J, the gap between germline ends came to 11 bases. In nucleotides, the CDR3 is TGTGCCAGCAGCTTGTGGGCAGGATTTAACTATGGCTACACCTTC. Translation: CASSLWAGFNYGYTF.

This clonotype was found a few times. The chain uses TRBV28 and TRBJ2-2; unclear D gene. The CDR3 runs 13 residues. Germline V gene data show CDR1 as MDHEN and CDR2 as SYDVKM. The V end was cut by 3 bases, the J end by 7 bases, with 9 bases between. The CDR3 region is CASSFMGGGELFF. The DNA of the CDR3 is TGTGCCAGCAGTTTTATGGGCGGCGGGGAGCTGTTTTTT.

Turning to this clonotype: A much bigger clone sits one base away, suggesting this may be a read error. This CDR3 fails to terminate in the conserved phenylalanine or tryptophan, so it likely reflects a read error. The CDR3 sequence: CASSGHLSTDTQYS. Written as DNA, the CDR3 is TGTGCCAGCTCGGGACACCTTAGCACAGATACGCAGTATTCT. This chain joins TRBV25-1 and TRBJ2-3; perhaps TRBD1 as D (6 bases). The length of the CDR3 is 14 residues. Germline lookup yields CDR1 MGHDK and CDR2 SYGVNS. Trimming cost V 8 bases and J 0 bases, with 12 bases left between them.

This clonotype was observed at least ten times. This chain uses TRBV10-3 with TRBJ1-5, with D uncertain. Trimming shortened V by 3 bases and J by 7 bases, and 10 bases separated the two germline ends. The germline V gene has CDR1 ENHRY and CDR2 SYGVKD. The CDR3 is 13 amino acids. CDR3 in amino acids: CAISDTNGQPQHF. The CDR3 DNA follows: TGTGCCATCAGTGACACTAATGGCCAGCCCCAGCATTTT.

This clonotype was seen at least ten times. The chain recombines TRBV6-4 with TRBJ2-7; 11 bases align to TRBD2. The CDR3 length is 17 residues. CDR1 MRHNA and CDR2 SNTAGT come from the germline V gene. With V trimmed by 0 bases and J by 5 bases, 9 bases remained unmatched. CDR3 sequence (DNA): TGTGCCAGCAGTGACTCCGTTAAACTAGCGGGAGACCACGAGCAGTACTTC. Translation: CASSDSVKLAGDHEQYF.

This clonotype has at least ten counts. The V gene is TRBV19, the J gene TRBJ1-6; D gene uncertain. V lost 1 base and J 8 bases, leaving 9 bases between the germline ends. CDR1 is LNHDA, CDR2 SQIVND, per germline (reference sequence). This CDR3 has 14 amino acids. The CDR3 DNA reads TGTGCCAGTAGTATAGTCGCCAAGGATTCACCCCTCCACTTT. This codes for CASSIVAKDSPLHF.

This clonotype turned up a few times. This chain links TRBV6-4 with TRBJ2-1, with D uncertain. Germline V gives CDR1 MRHNA, CDR2 SNTAGT. This CDR3 has 16 amino acids. V shed 2 bases and J shed 0 bases, with 11 bases lying between them. Written as DNA, the CDR3 is TGTGCCAGCAGTGACACGGTCAACTTCTCCTACAATGAGCAGTTCTTC. The encoded protein is CASSDTVNFSYNEQFF.

Notes on this clonotype: The germline gene is not matched at one end of the junction; a read error may be the cause. The rearrangement uses TRBV2 and TRBJ2-1; 11 nucleotides align to TRBD2. CDR3 length: 14 residues. Germline CDR1 and CDR2: SNHLY and FYNNEI. The CDR3, as DNA: TGTGACAGCAGGGGGACTAGCGGCTACAATGAGCAGTTCTTC. Protein product: CDSRGTSGYNEQFF.

There are a few counts of this clonotype. V usage is TRBV5-1 and J usage is TRBJ2-5, with 8 bases that match TRBD1. Germline-derived CDR1 and CDR2 are SGHRS and YFSETQ. V dropped 4 bases and J dropped 1; count of bases not matched to a gene: 15. This CDR3 comprises 18 residues. This chain's CDR3 is CASSTRGGQGLVQETQYF. DNA of the CDR3: TGCGCCAGCAGCACAAGGGGAGGACAGGGTTTGGTCCAAGAGACCCAGTACTTC.

The chain couples TRBV19 to TRBJ2-3, with D possibly being TRBD2 (6 bases). This CDR3 has 15 amino acids. Per the germline V gene, CDR1 is LNHDA and CDR2 is SQIVND (reference sequence). V lost 6 bases and J 3 bases, leaving 16 bases between the germline ends. In DNA, the CDR3 is TGTGCCAGTAGGGGTTGGGGGGTAGAAACAGATACGCAGTATTTT. Translation: CASRGWGVETDTQYF.

This clonotype was detected many times. The CDR3 protein is CAISERQFEKLFF. CDR3 DNA sequence: TGTGCCATCAGTGAACGACAGTTTGAAAAACTGTTTTTT. The J gene is TRBJ1-4, the V gene TRBV10-3; perhaps TRBD1 as D (5 bases). Germline V gene data show CDR1 as ENHRY and CDR2 as SYGVKD. V was trimmed by 3 bases and J by 7 bases, leaving 9 bases between them. This CDR3 is built from 13 residues.

The chain links TRBV19 to TRBJ1-1; possible D gene TRBD1, 5 bases. CDR1 and CDR2 from the germline V gene are LNHDA and SQIVND (reference sequence). Trimming shortened V by 5 bases and J by 3 bases, and 19 bases separated the two germline ends. The CDR3 runs 16 residues. The CDR3 coding sequence is TGTGCCAGTAGTCACGAAGAGGCAGGGTCGGACACTGAAGCTTTCTTT. Translation gives CASSHEEAGSDTEAFF.

This clonotype showed up many times. This rearrangement joins TRBV5-1 to TRBJ2-1; D is perhaps TRBD1 or TRBD2 (5 bases each). This CDR3 has 15 residues. V lost 7 bases and J 3 bases, leaving 17 bases between the germline ends. In germline, CDR1 is SGHRS, CDR2 YFSETQ. CDR3: CASREGRTLYNEQFF. The CDR3 DNA follows: TGCGCCAGCCGAGAGGGGCGGACCCTCTACAATGAGCAGTTCTTC. The full variable domain, in which reference TRBV5-1 and TRBJ2-1 provide the parts outside the CDR3, is KAGVTQTPRYLIKTRGQQVTLSCSPISGHRSVSWYQQTPGQGLQFLFEYFSETQRNKGNFPGRFSGRQFSNSRSEMNVSTLELGDSALYLCASREGRTLYNEQFFGPGTRLTVL.

This clonotype was seen repeatedly, ten times or more. V and J are TRBV5-6 and TRBJ1-2; D is unclear. Germline CDR1 SGHDT, CDR2 YYEEEE. This CDR3 has 12 residues. The V end lost 5 bases, the J end lost 6 bases, and 11 bases lay between the germline ends. For the CDR3, the DNA is TGTGCCAGCAGTTTTTACGGGGATGGCTACACCTTC. Its protein is CASSFYGDGYTF.

The V call is TRBV19, the J call TRBJ2-4, with 8 bases lining up with TRBD1. J lost 6 bases, V lost 7 bases, and 11 bases had no gene match. This CDR3 is built from 15 residues. Germline-derived CDR1 and CDR2 are LNHDA and SQIVND (reference sequence). DNA of the CDR3: TGTGCCAGTACCGGTGGACAGGGCCACCTAAACATTCAGTACTTC. Protein product: CASTGGQGHLNIQYF.

Many counts were recorded for this clonotype. This chain joins TRBV5-1 and TRBJ2-2; D remains ambiguous. Germline loops: CDR1 SGHRS, CDR2 YFSETQ. Trimming shortened V by 0 bases and J by 3 bases, and 6 bases separated the two germline ends. The CDR3 runs to 14 residues. In DNA, the CDR3 is TGCGCCAGCAGCTTGGAAGGTTACACCGGGGAGCTGTTTTTT. It yields the protein CASSLEGYTGELFF.

In this sample, this clonotype turned up many times. CDR3 sequence (DNA): TGTGCCAGCAAAGGGGGGTGGGGTTCACCCCTCCACTTT. Its translation is CASKGGWGSPLHF. This sequence joins TRBV27 and TRBJ1-6, with D maybe TRBD1 (6 bases). The CDR3 extends over 13 amino acids. Trimming took 7 bases from V and 9 from J, leaving 13 bases between them. In germline, CDR1 is MNHEY, CDR2 SMNVEV (reference sequence).

V gene TRBV7-8 combines with J gene TRBJ2-7; TRBD1 agrees at 8 bases. The CDR3 is made up of 15 amino acids. Trimming cost V 6 bases and J 5 bases; bases outside gene matches: 12. Germline CDR1 SGHVS, CDR2 FQNEAQ. CDR3 protein: CASSPVGDRSNEQYF. The CDR3 DNA reads TGTGCCAGCAGTCCTGTCGGGGACAGGAGCAACGAGCAGTACTTC.

This clonotype showed up many times. The chain combines TRBV7-8 with TRBJ1-6; 7 nucleotides match TRBD1. The CDR3 sequence is 15 residues long. Germline V lookup: CDR1 SGHVS, CDR2 FQNEAQ. J was trimmed by 5 bases and V by 5 bases; bases with no gene match: 6. CDR3 residues: CASSIRDSNNSPLHF. CDR3 in DNA: TGTGCCAGCAGCATCCGGGACAGCAATAATTCACCCCTCCACTTT.

This clonotype has a handful of counts. One end of the junction varies from germline; a read error may be responsible. V usage is TRBV2 and J usage is TRBJ1-4; possibly TRBD1 for D (6 bases). The V gene's germline CDR1 is SNHLY and CDR2 FYNNEI. The CDR3 spans 13 residues. CDR3 sequence (DNA): TGTGTCAGCACTAGCGAGGGGGGCCTAGGAGTGTTTTTT. Protein: CVSTSEGGLGVFF.

Remarks on this clonotype: At one end, the junction sequence differs from germline, possibly due to a read error. The genes are TRBV27 and TRBJ2-1; no firm D call. CDR1 is MNHEY, CDR2 SMNVEV, per germline (reference sequence). CDR3 length equals 14 residues. The CDR3 region has the DNA TGTGCCAACAGTTTAGGTCAGGTTGTCGATGAGCAGTTCTTC. Translated, it gives CANSLGQVVDEQFF.